This T cell receptor (beta chain) was recovered during a study of blood T cell repertoires in COVID-19. Study in general: Samples came from the United States, Italy and Spain, spanning acute and convalescent COVID-19. T cells, B-cell-depleted T cells, or PBMCs supplied cDNA or gDNA.

This CDR3 region has 13 residues. Germline lookup yields CDR1 ENHRY and CDR2 SYGVKD. V shed 6 bases, J shed 3 bases, and the junction held 3 bases outside the gene matches. In the source study's methods: Amplified reference gene primers provided the basis for estimating nucleated cell counts. Clones were read by immunoSEQ multiplex PCR, and TCRdb kept only the in-frame ones, dropping some. V and J calls and clone size are those listed in that table; D and trimming were worked out from the DNA. Of 150,000 to 200,000 clones in the sample, roughly 80% were seen once. This TCR came from a man aged 65-85 years with acute or convalescent COVID-19. Input material: peripheral blood. The genes are TRBV10-3 and TRBJ2-5, with 8 bases fitting TRBD1. This chain's CDR3 is CAISPTGEETQYF. CDR3 bases: TGTGCCATCAGCCCGACAGGGGAAGAGACCCAGTACTTC.